This T cell receptor (beta chain) was sequenced during a study of blood T cell repertoires in COVID-19. This clone was seen more than once but under ten times. Self-reported history from a screening survey and questionnaire set each donor's cohort. Donors in Cohort 3 who had recovered were those with two negative PCRs, healthcare professional clearance, or resolution of their symptoms. Using immunoSEQ multiplex PCR, the repertoire was profiled, and TCRdb retains in-frame clones only, with some absent. The sample has 150,000 to 170,000 clones, about 80% seen once. Losses at the gene ends were 0 bases for V and 5 bases for J; bases not matched to a gene: 9. This CDR3 has 18 residues. Germline CDR1 and CDR2: SGHDN and FVKESK.

Sequencing used PBMCs or T cells enriched from blood (not recorded which). The chain uses TRBV14 and TRBJ2-1, with TRBD2 matching over 11 bases. The receptor was derived from a man aged 45-65 years who had recovered from COVID-19. In DNA, the CDR3 is TGTGCCAGCAGCCAAGAGTATGGGCTAGCGGGGGGTAACAATGAGCAGTTCTTC. Its translation: CASSQEYGLAGGNNEQFF.